Listed here are 23 T cell receptor beta chains from one sample, sequenced in a study of CD8 T cells in Susac syndrome (dated by TCRdb to between 2018 and 2021). Libraries were built with the immunoSEQ multiplex PCR assay. RNA was extracted using the RNeasy kit, and about 0.5 to 1 microgram was reverse transcribed with random hexamers. Through fastp at Q25 and MiXCR, TCRdb rebuilt clones from the public reads, retaining in-frame beta chains. For every CDR3 protein sequence, its rows merge into one entry that carries the most common genes and DNA. This sample gives 250,000 to 350,000 distinct CDR3 sequences in total; around 92% of them show up just once. The ten top clones hold about 0.07% of the sample. Specimen: CD4+ T cells from PBMCs. The receptors were sampled from a human donor with multiple sclerosis.

The genes are TRBV24-1 and TRBJ2-3; the D gene is possibly TRBD2 (6 bases). Germline CDR1 and CDR2: KGHDR and SFDVKD. V lost 4 bases, J lost 15 bases, and 19 bases lay in between. This CDR3 comprises 13 residues. The chain's CDR3 is CATSEVPGGAVYF. The CDR3 DNA sequence: TGTGCCACCAGTGAGGTCCCCGGGGGAGCGGTCTATTTT.

This clonotype came up once. The J gene is TRBJ2-7, the V gene TRBV7-2; TRBD2 is a possible D gene (6 bases). Germline V gene data show CDR1 as SGHTA and CDR2 as FQGNSA. With 8 bases removed from V and 3 bases from J, the gap between germline ends came to 14 bases. CDR3 length equals 13 residues. The CDR3 region has the DNA TGTGCCAGCGCTACCGGAGGGGTCTACGAGCAGTACTTC. It specifies CASATGGVYEQYF.

The rearrangement uses TRBV20-1 and TRBJ1-5; D may be TRBD1 (6 bases). Trimming left V 6 bases short and J 4 bases short, with 13 bases between. This CDR3 is built from 13 residues. The germline gives CDR1 DFQATT, CDR2 SNEGSKA (reference sequence). The CDR3 region is CSAGGKDNQPQHF. Written as DNA, the CDR3 is TGCAGTGCCGGGGGCAAAGATAATCAGCCCCAGCATTTT.

The chain is built from TRBV29-1 and TRBJ1-2; 9 bases match TRBD1. This CDR3 is 13 amino acids long. Trimming removed 7 bases from V and 7 bases from J; junction bases left unmatched: 10. CDR1 SQVTM and CDR2 ANQGSEA come from the germline V gene. CDR3 nucleotide sequence: TGCAGCGCTAGCCGTGGGACAGGGTTTGGCTACACCTTC. This encodes CSASRGTGFGYTF.

This clonotype was seen a handful of times. The gene calls are TRBV7-2 and TRBJ2-3; D tentatively fits TRBD1 or TRBD2 (5 bases each). V was shortened by 0 bases and J by 4 bases, with 8 bases between the two germline ends. Germline V gene data show CDR1 as SGHTA and CDR2 as FQGNSA. The CDR3 spans 14 residues. The CDR3, as DNA: TGTGCCAGCAGCTTAGCGACGGGGCCAGATACGCAGTATTTT. It yields the protein CASSLATGPDTQYF.

The V call is TRBV20-1, the J call TRBJ2-7; D might be TRBD2 (6 bases). The CDR3 loop spans 12 amino acids. In germline, CDR1 is DFQATT, CDR2 SNEGSKA (reference sequence). Trimming shortened V by 3 bases and J by 7 bases, and 13 bases separated the two germline ends. The CDR3 nucleotides read TGCAGTGCTAGCGGGAGTTTTCGTGAGCAGTACTTC. This encodes CSASGSFREQYF.

The chain recombines TRBV7-9 with TRBJ1-4; 7 nucleotides agree with TRBD1. From germline, CDR1 is SEHNR and CDR2 FQNEAQ (reference sequence). The V gene end was trimmed by 5 bases and the J gene end by 9 bases; junction bases not matched to a gene: 15. The CDR3 is made up of 16 amino acids. CDR3 coding DNA: TGTGCCAGCAGCCCGTACCTTGAGGGGGCGCTGAAAAAACTGTTTTTT. This encodes CASSPYLEGALKKLFF.

The rearrangement links TRBV4-1 to TRBJ2-7, with D perhaps TRBD1 (5 bases). Trimming stripped 2 bases from V and 0 bases from J, with 14 bases between. This CDR3 region has 16 residues. Germline V gene data show CDR1 as MGHRA and CDR2 as YSYEKL. CDR3 nucleotide sequence: TGCGCCAGCAGCCAACTCAGGGCAGGGATCTCCTACGAGCAGTACTTC. Translated, it gives CASSQLRAGISYEQYF.

The rearrangement links TRBV11-1 to TRBJ1-2, with a weak D call TRBD1 (6 bases). With 1 base removed from V and 4 bases from J, the gap between germline ends came to 10 bases. This CDR3 is built from 14 residues. Germline assignment: CDR1 SGHAT and CDR2 FQDESV (reference sequence). CDR3 loop: CASSLEADSYGYTF. The DNA for the CDR3 is TGTGCCAGCAGCTTAGAGGCGGACAGCTATGGCTACACCTTC.

The rearrangement joins TRBV4-2 to TRBJ2-7, with TRBD1 as a possible D gene (5 bases). Germline CDR1 reads LGHNA; CDR2 reads YNFKEQ. The ends were cut back, 0 bases at V and 0 bases at J, with 12 bases in the middle. The CDR3 runs 16 residues. The chain's CDR3 is CASSQDGAVSSYEQYF. The CDR3 nucleotides read TGTGCCAGCAGCCAAGATGGGGCCGTTAGCTCCTACGAGCAGTACTTC.

V is TRBV4-1 and J is TRBJ2-1, with 8 bases aligning to TRBD2. The CDR3 contains 15 residues. CDR1 MGHRA and CDR2 YSYEKL come from the germline V gene. With V trimmed by 3 bases and J by 0 bases, 1 base remained unmatched. The CDR3 is CASSQREVSYNEQFF. CDR3 nucleotides: TGCGCCAGCAGCCAGCGGGAGGTCTCCTACAATGAGCAGTTCTTC.

The chain joins TRBV20-1 to TRBJ2-7, with D possibly TRBD1 on 6 matching bases. V was clipped by 6 bases and J by 1 base, with 19 bases between them. CDR1 is DFQATT and CDR2 is SNEGSKA in the germline V gene (reference sequence). The CDR3 covers 15 residues. The CDR3 is CSAVPGHSSSYEQYF. The CDR3 region has the DNA TGCAGTGCCGTCCCGGGACATTCTTCTTCCTACGAGCAGTACTTC.

The chain is built from TRBV10-3 and TRBJ1-1; D not resolved. Trimming shortened V by 6 bases and J by 0 bases, and 8 bases separated the two germline ends. The germline gives CDR1 ENHRY, CDR2 SYGVKD. This CDR3 is built from 13 residues. The CDR3: CAIRDGLNTEAFF. The CDR3 bases are TGTGCCATCAGGGACGGGCTGAACACTGAAGCTTTCTTT.

The rearrangement uses TRBV7-8 and TRBJ2-3; 7 nucleotides line up with TRBD1. Germline V lookup: CDR1 SGHVS, CDR2 FQNEAQ. The trim removed 1 base at V and 14 bases at J, leaving 18 bases unmatched. The CDR3 extends over 16 amino acids. CDR3 protein: CASSLGAGTASAGGYF. For the CDR3, the DNA is TGTGCCAGCAGCTTAGGGGCCGGGACAGCAAGTGCTGGAGGGTATTTT.

This chain joins TRBV6-6 and TRBJ1-2; D unclear. Germline lookup yields CDR1 MNHNY and CDR2 SVGAGI (reference sequence). The CDR3 sequence is 15 residues long. V lost 0 bases to trimming and J lost 5 bases, with 13 bases between them. CDR3 DNA: TGTGCCAGCAGTTACTCGGAGAGTGTTCCATATGGCTACACCTTC. Encoded protein: CASSYSESVPYGYTF.

V gene TRBV20-1 combines with J gene TRBJ1-5; perhaps TRBD1 as D (5 bases). The V end was cut by 0 bases, the J end by 9 bases, with 15 bases between. The germline V gene has CDR1 DFQATT and CDR2 SNEGSKA (reference sequence). The CDR3 consists of 14 residues. The CDR3 loop reads CSARDTREGLPQHF. The CDR3 coding sequence is TGCAGTGCTAGAGATACGAGGGAGGGACTGCCCCAGCATTTT.

The chain is built from TRBV6-1 and TRBJ1-5; the D is unclear. The CDR3 loop spans 13 amino acids. Germline-derived CDR1 and CDR2 are MNHNS and SASEGT. With 1 base removed from V and 6 bases from J, the gap between germline ends came to 7 bases. DNA for the CDR3: TGTGCCAGCAGTGAAGGAAAGGTTCAGCCCCAGCATTTT. Translated, it gives CASSEGKVQPQHF.

The rearrangement links TRBV2 to TRBJ2-1; 8 nucleotides agree with TRBD2. Germline CDR1 reads SNHLY; CDR2 reads FYNNEI. Trimming at V came to 5 bases and at J to 4 bases, leaving 7 bases not matched to a gene. The CDR3 spans 15 residues. CDR3 protein: CASSFSGADYNEQFF. CDR3 coding DNA: TGTGCCAGCAGTTTTAGCGGGGCAGATTACAATGAGCAGTTCTTC.

The rearrangement links TRBV4-1 to TRBJ1-2; D may be TRBD1 (5 bases). V lost 0 bases, J lost 2 bases, and 13 bases lay in between. The CDR3 has 16 residues. CDR1 is MGHRA and CDR2 is YSYEKL in the germline V gene. The CDR3 here is CASSQDSQGSNYGYTF. The CDR3 coding sequence is TGCGCCAGCAGCCAAGATTCCCAGGGTTCCAACTATGGCTACACCTTC.

The chain is built from TRBV5-4 and TRBJ1-2; D possibly corresponds to TRBD1 (5 bases). The CDR3 covers 13 residues. The germline gives CDR1 SGHNT, CDR2 YYREEE (reference sequence). V lost 2 bases to trimming and J lost 3 bases, with 8 bases between them. In DNA, the CDR3 is TGTGCCAGCAGCTTAGACAGCGACTATGGCTACACCTTC. Translation: CASSLDSDYGYTF.

Only a few counts were recorded for this clonotype. V and J are TRBV5-4 and TRBJ2-4; TRBD1 is a possible D gene (6 bases). The CDR3 totals 13 residues. Trimming cost V 4 bases and J 5 bases, with 10 bases left between them. Looked up from germline, CDR1 is SGHNT and CDR2 is YYREEE (reference sequence). CDR3 sequence (DNA): TGTGCCAGCAGCCCGGGACAAGAAAACATTCAGTACTTC. This sequence encodes CASSPGQENIQYF.

A few counts support this clonotype. The chain combines TRBV19 with TRBJ1-5; a weak D match, TRBD1 (5 bases). CDR1 is LNHDA and CDR2 is SQIVND in the germline V gene (reference sequence). V shed 9 bases and J shed 2 bases, with 11 bases lying between them. There are 13 residues in the CDR3. The CDR3 DNA reads as TGTGCCAGCAGGGTGATCGGCAATCAGCCCCAGCATTTT. This codes for CASRVIGNQPQHF.

CDR3 sequence: CASRDKAGSSYEQYF. In DNA, the CDR3 is TGTGCCAGCAGAGATAAGGCAGGGAGCTCCTACGAGCAGTACTTC. The rearrangement uses TRBV11-2 and TRBJ2-7, with D perhaps assigned TRBD1 or TRBD2 (5 bases each). This CDR3 is 15 amino acids long. The V and J ends lost 6 bases and 0 bases respectively, with 15 bases between them. Germline V lookup: CDR1 SGHAT, CDR2 FQNNGV.